These 22 T cell receptor beta chains were all obtained from the same sample, sequenced in a study of lymphopenia after photon versus proton radiotherapy. Repertoires were generated with immunoSEQ multiplex PCR, while TCRdb's copy carries only in-frame clones and drops some. The sample carries over 50,000 clones, approximately 83% recorded once. Material: peripheral blood, obtained from a patient treated with photon-based radiotherapy. The receptor source for this set is a man aged 35 to 55 with gastric cancer.

The table lists this clone with a count of one. This chain links TRBV27 with TRBJ1-5; D gene unclear. The CDR3 loop spans 13 amino acids. CDR1 is MNHEY, CDR2 SMNVEV, per germline (reference sequence). Trimming shortened V by 2 bases and J by 4 bases, and 6 bases separated the two germline ends. The CDR3 protein is CASSLNRNQPQHF. CDR3 sequence (DNA): TGTGCCAGCAGTTTAAACAGAAATCAGCCCCAGCATTTT.

The V and J genes are TRBV19 and TRBJ1-5, with D tentatively TRBD1 (5 bases). V was cut by 6 bases and J by 0 bases, with 12 bases left in between. The CDR3 loop spans 15 amino acids. Germline CDR1 reads LNHDA; CDR2 reads SQIVND (reference sequence). For the CDR3, the DNA is TGTGCCAGTAGCCCCGGGACCACTAGCAATCAGCCCCAGCATTTT. It encodes CASSPGTTSNQPQHF.

The CDR3 DNA reads as TGTGCCAGCAGTTTATCAGGACTAGCGGGGGATGAGCAGTTCTTC. As protein: CASSLSGLAGDEQFF. The rearrangement links TRBV27 to TRBJ2-1; 13 bases agree with TRBD2. Trimming took 0 bases from V and 8 from J; bases not matched to a gene: 1. The CDR3 totals 15 residues. Per the germline V gene, CDR1 is MNHEY and CDR2 is SMNVEV (reference sequence).

This clone was counted a single time. The rearrangement uses TRBV11-2 and TRBJ1-2; 9 positions agree with TRBD1. There are 15 residues in the CDR3. Germline V gene data show CDR1 as SGHAT and CDR2 as FQNNGV. J gave up 4 bases and V 0 bases, and 3 bases lay outside the gene matches. The chain's CDR3 is CASSLEGTGSYGYTF. The CDR3, as DNA: TGTGCCAGCAGCTTAGAGGGGACAGGGTCCTATGGCTACACCTTC.

This chain links TRBV5-6 with TRBJ2-3; 10 bases map to TRBD1. The V gene's germline CDR1 is SGHDT and CDR2 YYEEEE. The CDR3 loop spans 15 amino acids. The J segment lost 3 bases and the V segment lost 3 bases, leaving 4 bases of the junction unmatched. CDR3 residues: CASSWTGGGTDTQYF. The CDR3, as DNA: TGTGCCAGCAGCTGGACAGGGGGTGGAACAGATACGCAGTATTTT.

By frequency in the sample, this clone is medium-sized. This sequence joins TRBV4-2 and TRBJ1-5; 8 bases align to TRBD1. From germline, CDR1 is LGHNA and CDR2 YNFKEQ. V lost 1 base, J lost 0 bases, and 2 bases stayed unmatched. CDR3 length equals 16 residues. CDR3 sequence (DNA): TGTGCCAGCAGCCAAGGGGACAGGTATAGCAATCAGCCCCAGCATTTT. It specifies CASSQGDRYSNQPQHF.

The chain couples TRBV30 to TRBJ2-7; TRBD1 or TRBD2 may be the D gene (6 bases each). The CDR3 contains 12 residues. Germline CDR1 and CDR2: GTSNPN and SVGIG (reference sequence). V was shortened by 4 bases and J by 3 bases, with 10 bases between the two germline ends. CDR3 protein: CAWTRGLYEQYF. The DNA for the CDR3 is TGTGCCTGGACCCGGGGGCTCTACGAGCAGTACTTC. The variable domain in full, completed from reference TRBV30 and TRBJ2-7, reads SQTIHQWPATLVQPVGSPLSLECTVEGTSNPNLYWYRQAAGRGLQLLFYSVGIGQISSEVPQNLSASRPQDRQFILSSKKLLLSDSGFYLCAWTRGLYEQYFGPGTRLTVT.

The chain joins TRBV7-2 to TRBJ2-5; 8 nucleotides line up with TRBD2. Germline loops: CDR1 SGHTA, CDR2 FQGNSA. The CDR3 length is 15 residues. Trimming at V came to 1 base and at J to 1 base, leaving 2 bases not matched to a gene. This chain's CDR3 is CASSLVRGGQETQYF. In DNA form, the CDR3 reads TGTGCCAGCAGCTTAGTACGGGGGGGCCAAGAGACCCAGTACTTC.

This chain links TRBV4-1 with TRBJ1-1; tentatively, D is TRBD1 (6 bases). The V gene lost 3 bases and the J gene lost 1 base, with 18 bases spanning the gap. Germline CDR1 MGHRA, CDR2 YSYEKL. This CDR3 region has 17 residues. Written as DNA, the CDR3 is TGCGCCAGCAGCCATGCGATACAGGGTTTGGAGAACACTGAAGCTTTCTTT. This encodes CASSHAIQGLENTEAFF.

The genes are TRBV7-2 and TRBJ1-2; D gene unclear. Trimming removed 1 base at V and 10 bases at J, with 10 bases between. This CDR3 has 12 residues. CDR1 and CDR2 from the germline V gene are SGHTA and FQGNSA. The CDR3 loop is CASSLEAPLYTF. The CDR3 DNA follows: TGTGCCAGCAGCTTAGAGGCCCCTCTCTACACCTTC.

The chain joins TRBV7-9 to TRBJ1-1; D not resolved. Germline loops: CDR1 SEHNR, CDR2 FQNEAQ (reference sequence). Trimming took off 5 bases at V and 3 bases at J, with 4 bases between the two ends. The CDR3 spans 11 residues. The CDR3 here is CASSLDTEAFF. In nucleotides, the CDR3 is TGTGCCAGCAGCCTCGACACTGAAGCTTTCTTT.

The genes are TRBV4-3 and TRBJ1-1, with TRBD1 matching 9 bases. V dropped 1 base and J dropped 3; count of bases not matched to a gene: 0. Germline CDR1 is LGHNA and CDR2 is YSLEER. This CDR3 has 14 residues. Written as DNA, the CDR3 is TGCGCCAGCAGCCAAGGACAGGGGGACACTGAAGCTTTCTTT. Translation gives CASSQGQGDTEAFF.

This chain connects TRBV9 to TRBJ2-2, with 12 bases lining up with TRBD1. Germline values: CDR1 SGDLS, CDR2 YYNGEE. The V gene end was trimmed by 4 bases and the J gene end by 5 bases; junction bases not matched to a gene: 3. CDR3 length: 15 amino acids. The CDR3 nucleotides are TGTGCCAGCAGCACGGGACAGGGGGCAACCGGGGAGCTGTTTTTT. Protein sequence: CASSTGQGATGELFF.

This chain links TRBV30 with TRBJ1-1; possible D gene TRBD1, 5 bases. CDR3 length: 12 residues. Looked up from germline, CDR1 is GTSNPN and CDR2 is SVGIG (reference sequence). V was clipped by 2 bases and J by 5 bases, with 9 bases between them. CDR3 region: CAWSRGETEAFF. CDR3 nucleotides: TGTGCCTGGAGTCGGGGGGAGACTGAAGCTTTCTTT.

The chain employs TRBV25-1 and TRBJ1-6; 9 nucleotides line up with TRBD1. The CDR3 runs to 16 residues. CDR1 MGHDK and CDR2 SYGVNS come from the germline V gene. Trimming removed 2 bases from V and 9 bases from J; junction bases left unmatched: 8. This chain's CDR3 is CASSEPRQGDSSPLHF. The CDR3 DNA reads as TGTGCCAGCAGTGAACCCCGACAGGGGGACTCTTCACCCCTCCACTTT.

This chain connects TRBV30 to TRBJ2-7; D not resolved. CDR3 size: 12 residues. Germline V gives CDR1 GTSNPN, CDR2 SVGIG (reference sequence). The V end was cut by 3 bases, the J end by 2 bases, with 8 bases between. The CDR3 nucleotides are TGTGCCTGGAGCCGTGGGGCCTACGAGCAGTACTTC. This translates into CAWSRGAYEQYF.

The gene calls are TRBV4-2 and TRBJ1-5; TRBD1 is a possible D gene (5 bases). Per the germline V gene, CDR1 is LGHNA and CDR2 is YNFKEQ. CDR3 size: 14 residues. V lost 0 bases, J lost 4 bases, and 7 bases lay in between. The CDR3 here is CASSQDKGNQPQHF. The CDR3 DNA is TGTGCCAGCAGCCAAGATAAGGGGAATCAGCCCCAGCATTTT.

This clone was counted a few times. V is TRBV4-1 and J is TRBJ1-4, with 7 nucleotides matching TRBD1. Germline CDR1 and CDR2: MGHRA and YSYEKL. This CDR3 contains 15 residues. Germline trimming cut 1 base from V and 5 bases from J; bases unmatched to any gene: 4. The CDR3: CASSQVAGGNEKLFF. The CDR3 region has the DNA TGCGCCAGCAGCCAAGTTGCAGGGGGGAATGAAAAACTGTTTTTT.

The V call is TRBV5-6, the J call TRBJ1-6, with 7 nucleotides matching TRBD1. Trimming removed 4 bases from V and 6 bases from J; junction bases left unmatched: 4. The CDR3 has 14 residues. The germline CDR1 and CDR2 sequences are SGHDT and YYEEEE. CDR3 nucleotides: TGTGCCAGCAGCACCGGGACAGCTAATTCACCCCTCCACTTT. Its protein is CASSTGTANSPLHF.

The chain has TRBV12-5 and TRBJ1-4; D uncertain. Per the germline V gene, CDR1 is LGHNT and CDR2 is FRNRAP. CDR3 length: 15 residues. V gave up 3 bases and J gave up 6 bases, with 14 bases separating them. The DNA of the CDR3 is TGTGCTAGTGGTTTTTCCGGGCGCGAGGATGAAAAACTGTTTTTT. It specifies CASGFSGREDEKLFF.

The V and J genes are TRBV7-9 and TRBJ1-4; perhaps TRBD1 as D (6 bases). CDR1 and CDR2 from the germline V gene are SEHNR and FQNEAQ (reference sequence). CDR3 length: 14 amino acids. Between the trimmed V and J ends, which lost 2 bases and 7 bases, there was a span of 11 bases. CDR3 in amino acids: CASSLSQGREKLFF. The CDR3 DNA is TGTGCCAGCAGCTTATCCCAGGGGCGTGAAAAACTGTTTTTT.

The chain recombines TRBV7-9 with TRBJ1-4; 8 bases are a match to TRBD1. V lost 0 bases to trimming and J lost 8 bases; unmatched junction nucleotides: 8. There are 16 residues in the CDR3. Germline CDR1 reads SEHNR; CDR2 reads FQNEAQ (reference sequence). The CDR3 here is CASSLALGQGREKLFF. CDR3 in DNA: TGTGCCAGCAGCTTAGCGCTTGGACAGGGAAGAGAAAAACTGTTTTTT.